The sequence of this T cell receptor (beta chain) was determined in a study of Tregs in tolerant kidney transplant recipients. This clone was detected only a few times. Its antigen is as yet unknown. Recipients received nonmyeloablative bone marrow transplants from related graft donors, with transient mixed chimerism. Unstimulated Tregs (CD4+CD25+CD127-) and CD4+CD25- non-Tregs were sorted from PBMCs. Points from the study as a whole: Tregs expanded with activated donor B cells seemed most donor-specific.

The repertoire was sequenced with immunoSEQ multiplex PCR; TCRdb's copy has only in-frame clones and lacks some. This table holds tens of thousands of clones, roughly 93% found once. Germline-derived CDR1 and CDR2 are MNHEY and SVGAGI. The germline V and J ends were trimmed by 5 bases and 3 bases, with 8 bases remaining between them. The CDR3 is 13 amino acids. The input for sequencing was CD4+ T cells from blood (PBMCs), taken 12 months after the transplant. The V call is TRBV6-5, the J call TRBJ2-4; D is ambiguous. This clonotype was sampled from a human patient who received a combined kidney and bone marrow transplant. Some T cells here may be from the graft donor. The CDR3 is CASSDNIKNIQYF. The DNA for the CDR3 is TGTGCCAGCAGTGACAATATCAAAAACATTCAGTACTTC.